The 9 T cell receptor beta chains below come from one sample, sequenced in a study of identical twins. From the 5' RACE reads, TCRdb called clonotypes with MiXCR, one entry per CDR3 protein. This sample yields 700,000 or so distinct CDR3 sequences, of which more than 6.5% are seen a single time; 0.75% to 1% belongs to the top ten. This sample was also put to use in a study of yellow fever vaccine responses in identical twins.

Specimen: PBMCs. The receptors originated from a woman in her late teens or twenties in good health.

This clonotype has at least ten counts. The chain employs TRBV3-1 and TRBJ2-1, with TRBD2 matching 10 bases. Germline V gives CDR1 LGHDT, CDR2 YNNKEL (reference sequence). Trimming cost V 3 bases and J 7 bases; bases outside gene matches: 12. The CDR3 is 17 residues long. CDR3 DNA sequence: TGTGCCAGCAGCCATACCCTAGCTAGCGGGAGTTCTAATGAGCAGTTCTTC. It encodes CASSHTLASGSSNEQFF.

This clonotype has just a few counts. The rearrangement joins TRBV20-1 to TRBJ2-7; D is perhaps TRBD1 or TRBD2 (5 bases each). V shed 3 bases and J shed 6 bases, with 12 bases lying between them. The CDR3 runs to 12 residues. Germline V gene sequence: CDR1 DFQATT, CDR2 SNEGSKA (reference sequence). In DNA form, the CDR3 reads TGCAGTGCTAGCACCGGGACGAGCGAGCAGTACTTC. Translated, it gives CSASTGTSEQYF.

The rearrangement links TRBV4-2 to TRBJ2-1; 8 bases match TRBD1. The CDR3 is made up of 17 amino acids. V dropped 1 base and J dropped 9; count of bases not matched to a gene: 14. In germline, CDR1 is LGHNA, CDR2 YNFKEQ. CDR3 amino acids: CASSQGGQGIGRFEQFF. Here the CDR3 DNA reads TGTGCCAGCAGCCAAGGCGGACAGGGAATCGGGCGATTTGAGCAGTTCTTC.

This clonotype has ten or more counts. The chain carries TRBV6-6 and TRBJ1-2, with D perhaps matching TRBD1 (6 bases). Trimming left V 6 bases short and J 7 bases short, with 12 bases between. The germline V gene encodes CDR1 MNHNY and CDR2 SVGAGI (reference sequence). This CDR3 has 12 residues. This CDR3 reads CASSPVGAGYTF. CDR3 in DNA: TGTGCCAGCAGCCCGGTGGGGGCTGGCTACACCTTC.

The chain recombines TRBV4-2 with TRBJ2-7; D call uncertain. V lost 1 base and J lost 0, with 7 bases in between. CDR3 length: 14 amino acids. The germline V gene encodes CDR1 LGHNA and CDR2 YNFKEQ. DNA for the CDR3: TGTGCCAGCAGCCAAGTTGCTCTCTCCTACGAGCAGTACTTC. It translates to CASSQVALSYEQYF.

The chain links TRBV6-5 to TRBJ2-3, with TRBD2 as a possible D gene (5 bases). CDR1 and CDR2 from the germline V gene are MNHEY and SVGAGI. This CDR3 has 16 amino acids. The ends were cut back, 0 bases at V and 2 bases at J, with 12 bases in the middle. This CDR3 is CASSYSLWRATDTQYF. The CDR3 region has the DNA TGTGCCAGCAGTTACTCGTTATGGCGGGCCACAGATACGCAGTATTTT.

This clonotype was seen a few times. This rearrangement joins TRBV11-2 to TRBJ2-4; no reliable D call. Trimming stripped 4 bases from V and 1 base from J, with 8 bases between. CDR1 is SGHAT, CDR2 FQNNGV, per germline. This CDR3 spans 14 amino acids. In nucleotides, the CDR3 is TGTGCCAGCAGCTCTTTTTCCGCCAAAAACATTCAGTACTTC. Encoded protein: CASSSFSAKNIQYF.

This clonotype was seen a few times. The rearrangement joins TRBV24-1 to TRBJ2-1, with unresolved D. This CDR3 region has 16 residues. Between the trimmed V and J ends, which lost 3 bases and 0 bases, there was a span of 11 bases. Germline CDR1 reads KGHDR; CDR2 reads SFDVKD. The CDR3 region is CATSDTDGSSYNEQFF. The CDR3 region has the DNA TGTGCCACCAGTGATACGGACGGCAGCTCCTACAATGAGCAGTTCTTC.

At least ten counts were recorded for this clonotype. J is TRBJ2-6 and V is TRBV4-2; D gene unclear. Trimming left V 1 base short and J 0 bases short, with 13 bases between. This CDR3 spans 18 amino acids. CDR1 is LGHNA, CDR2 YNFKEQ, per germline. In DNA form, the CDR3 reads TGTGCCAGCAGCCAAGCCCCCTCTTCTGGCTCTGGGGCCAACGTCCTGACTTTC. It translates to CASSQAPSSGSGANVLTF.